This passage covers 16 T cell receptor beta chains from one sample sequenced in a study of radiotherapy plus CTLA-4 blockade in lung cancer. The protocol was immunoSEQ multiplex PCR, while the TCRdb copy is restricted to in-frame clones and leaves out a portion. The profile shows more than 95,000 clones, approximately 74% of them singletons. Specimen: peripheral blood, collected from a patient treated with radiotherapy plus ipilimumab. The receptors shown here come from a human donor with non-small cell lung cancer who had a partial response to radiotherapy plus ipilimumab. Some clones in this sample may be carry-over from other donors' samples.

The CDR3, as DNA: TGTGCCAGCAGCTTAGGGCTGGGACTAGCGGGGCAAGAGACCCAGTACTTC. Its protein product is CASSLGLGLAGQETQYF. V gene TRBV7-9 combines with J gene TRBJ2-5; 13 bases align to TRBD2. Germline trimming cut 1 base from V and 2 bases from J; bases unmatched to any gene: 4. This CDR3 has 17 amino acids. Germline V gene data show CDR1 as SEHNR and CDR2 as FQNEAQ (reference sequence).

J is TRBJ2-5 and V is TRBV2, with a weak D call TRBD1 (6 bases). The germline V gene has CDR1 SNHLY and CDR2 FYNNEI. This CDR3 has 13 amino acids. V was shortened by 6 bases and J by 6 bases, with 14 bases between the two germline ends. In DNA form, the CDR3 reads TGTGCCAGCAGGAACAGGGCCCGACAGACCCAGTACTTC. It translates to CASRNRARQTQYF. Complete variable domain (other parts from reference TRBV2 and TRBJ2-5): EPEVTQTPSHQVTQMGQEVILRCVPISNHLYFYWYRQILGQKVEFLVSFYNNEISEKSEIFDDQFSVERPDGSNFTLKIRSTKLEDSAMYFCASRNRARQTQYFGPGTRLLVL.

The genes are TRBV14 and TRBJ2-3; a possible D gene is TRBD2 (5 bases). Trimming left V 4 bases short and J 2 bases short, with 13 bases between. The germline V gene has CDR1 SGHDN and CDR2 FVKESK. CDR3 size: 15 residues. DNA of the CDR3: TGTGCCAGCAGCCGACGACTGGACTCCACAGATACGCAGTATTTT. It translates to CASSRRLDSTDTQYF. The entire variable domain, with the rest obtained from reference TRBV14 and TRBJ2-3, is as follows: EAGVTQFPSHSVIEKGQTVTLRCDPISGHDNLYWYRRVMGKEIKFLLHFVKESKQDESGMPNNRFLAERTGGTYSTLKVQPAELEDSGVYFCASSRRLDSTDTQYFGPGTRLTVL.

This chain uses TRBV6-1 with TRBJ2-7; D not resolved. The CDR3 runs to 13 residues. Trimming left V 1 base short and J 4 bases short, with 8 bases between. Germline V gene lookup returns CDR1 MNHNS and CDR2 SASEGT. The chain's CDR3 is CASSEVGRYEQYF. The CDR3 coding sequence is TGTGCCAGCAGTGAAGTCGGTCGTTACGAGCAGTACTTC.

This chain uses TRBV6-1 with TRBJ1-2; TRBD1 aligns across 9 bases. In germline, CDR1 is MNHNS, CDR2 SASEGT. The CDR3 length is 14 residues. The J segment lost 8 bases and the V segment lost 6 bases, leaving 10 bases of the junction unmatched. The CDR3, as DNA: TGTGCCAGCAGATTACAGGGGGCCCTGGGAGGCTACACCTTC. Translating it yields CASRLQGALGGYTF.

This chain joins TRBV5-1 and TRBJ1-2; possibly TRBD1 for D (5 bases). This CDR3 has 14 amino acids. The V gene's germline CDR1 is SGHRS and CDR2 YFSETQ. V was pared by 0 bases and J by 4 bases, with 10 bases between. This CDR3 is CASSLGVGGYGYTF. In DNA form, the CDR3 reads TGCGCCAGCAGCTTGGGTGTCGGGGGCTATGGCTACACCTTC. The complete variable domain, with remaining parts taken from reference TRBV5-1 and TRBJ1-2, reads KAGVTQTPRYLIKTRGQQVTLSCSPISGHRSVSWYQQTPGQGLQFLFEYFSETQRNKGNFPGRFSGRQFSNSRSEMNVSTLELGDSALYLCASSLGVGGYGYTFGSGTRLTVV.

This rearrangement joins TRBV28 to TRBJ2-3; D is perhaps TRBD2 (6 bases). The length of the CDR3 is 15 residues. Germline CDR1 MDHEN, CDR2 SYDVKM. The ends were cut back, 4 bases at V and 2 bases at J, with 13 bases in the middle. CDR3 nucleotides: TGTGCCAGCAGTTCACCCCGCGGGGCCACAGATACGCAGTATTTT. Amino acid sequence: CASSSPRGATDTQYF. The complete variable domain, with remaining parts taken from reference TRBV28 and TRBJ2-3, reads DVKVTQSSRYLVKRTGEKVFLECVQDMDHENMFWYRQDPGLGLRLIYFSYDVKMKEKGDIPEGYSVSREKKERFSLILESASTNQTSMYLCASSSPRGATDTQYFGPGTRLTVL.

This clone was recorded only once. V gene TRBV5-5 combines with J gene TRBJ1-5; 9 nucleotides line up with TRBD1. After removal of 3 bases from V and 3 bases from J, the junction contained 4 bases not matched to a gene. The CDR3 loop spans 15 amino acids. Germline V gene lookup returns CDR1 SGHKS and CDR2 YYEKEE (reference sequence). CDR3 loop: CASSSGTGLNQPQHF. CDR3 nucleotides: TGTGCCAGCAGCTCGGGGACAGGGCTCAATCAGCCCCAGCATTTT.

The chain couples TRBV5-6 to TRBJ2-1; 13 nucleotides align to TRBD2. Trimming removed 4 bases from V and 9 bases from J; junction bases left unmatched: 7. Germline values: CDR1 SGHDT, CDR2 YYEEEE. The CDR3 length is 15 residues. CDR3 in amino acids: CASSPLAGGPREQFF. CDR3 bases: TGTGCCAGCAGCCCACTAGCGGGAGGGCCTCGTGAGCAGTTCTTC.

This clone was found a few times. This rearrangement joins TRBV5-6 to TRBJ2-1, with TRBD2 identical over 9 bases. J was trimmed by 4 bases and V by 3 bases; bases with no gene match: 5. Germline V gives CDR1 SGHDT, CDR2 YYEEEE. This CDR3 comprises 15 residues. CDR3 nucleotide sequence: TGTGCCAGCAGCTGGGGCGGGGGGGGATACAATGAGCAGTTCTTC. It specifies CASSWGGGGYNEQFF.

This rearrangement joins TRBV19 to TRBJ1-1, with unresolved D. This CDR3 spans 13 amino acids. V was cut by 7 bases and J by 1 base, with 10 bases left in between. Looked up from germline, CDR1 is LNHDA and CDR2 is SQIVND (reference sequence). The CDR3 DNA follows: TGTGCCAGTATCCGGGTGGGGAACACTGAAGCTTTCTTT. Translated, it gives CASIRVGNTEAFF.

As DNA, the CDR3 is TGTGCCAGCAGCTTGGAGCGGGGACGGTTGCAAGAGACCCAGTACTTC. Translation: CASSLERGRLQETQYF. The chain uses TRBV5-4 and TRBJ2-5; 7 bases line up with TRBD2. V gave up 0 bases and J gave up 2 bases; unmatched junction bases: 7. The CDR3 is 16 amino acids. From germline, CDR1 is SGHNT and CDR2 YYREEE (reference sequence).

The rearrangement joins TRBV27 to TRBJ2-1; TRBD2 is a possible D gene (5 bases). CDR1 MNHEY and CDR2 SMNVEV come from the germline V gene (reference sequence). This CDR3 spans 17 amino acids. The V and J ends lost 7 bases and 2 bases respectively, with 21 bases between them. The CDR3 spells CASTSGPGSRPYNEQFF. In DNA, the CDR3 is TGTGCCAGCACCAGCGGACCGGGCTCTCGGCCCTACAATGAGCAGTTCTTC.

The chain links TRBV28 to TRBJ2-7, with D perhaps matching TRBD1 (5 bases). V was clipped by 1 base and J by 1 base, with 8 bases between them. Germline values: CDR1 MDHEN, CDR2 SYDVKM. CDR3 size: 14 residues. The CDR3 sequence is CASSLLAGSYEQYF. The CDR3 DNA reads TGTGCCAGCAGTTTATTAGCAGGGTCCTACGAGCAGTACTTC.

The chain is built from TRBV5-5 and TRBJ2-7; a weak D match, TRBD1 (6 bases). This CDR3 comprises 16 residues. Germline V gene lookup returns CDR1 SGHKS and CDR2 YYEKEE (reference sequence). V lost 3 bases to trimming and J lost 2 bases, with 18 bases between them. CDR3 DNA: TGTGCCAGCAGCTGGACAGCTTGGGATGGCACCTACGAGCAGTACTTC. Amino acid sequence: CASSWTAWDGTYEQYF.

This rearrangement joins TRBV5-6 to TRBJ1-4; 7 bases line up with TRBD1. V shed 5 bases and J 10 bases; nucleotides not matched to a gene: 11. CDR1 SGHDT and CDR2 YYEEEE come from the germline V gene. This CDR3 region has 14 residues. CDR3 region: CASSPTGLTGKLFF. The CDR3 nucleotides are TGTGCCAGCAGTCCGACAGGGCTTACCGGAAAACTGTTTTTT.